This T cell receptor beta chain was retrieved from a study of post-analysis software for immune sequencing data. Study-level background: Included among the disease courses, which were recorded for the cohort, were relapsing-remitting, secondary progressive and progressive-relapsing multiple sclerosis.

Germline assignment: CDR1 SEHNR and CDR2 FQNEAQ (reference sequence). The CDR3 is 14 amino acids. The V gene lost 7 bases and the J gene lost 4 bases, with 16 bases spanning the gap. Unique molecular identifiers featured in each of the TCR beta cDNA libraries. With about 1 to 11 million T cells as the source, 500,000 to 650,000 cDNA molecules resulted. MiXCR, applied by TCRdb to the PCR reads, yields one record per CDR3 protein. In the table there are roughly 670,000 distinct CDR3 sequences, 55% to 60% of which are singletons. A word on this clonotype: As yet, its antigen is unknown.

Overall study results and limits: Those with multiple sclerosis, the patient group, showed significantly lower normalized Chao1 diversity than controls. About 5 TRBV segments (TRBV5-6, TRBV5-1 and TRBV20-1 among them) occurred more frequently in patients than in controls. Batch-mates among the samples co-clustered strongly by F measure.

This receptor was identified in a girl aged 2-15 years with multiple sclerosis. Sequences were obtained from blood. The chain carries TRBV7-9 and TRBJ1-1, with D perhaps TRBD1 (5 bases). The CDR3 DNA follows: TGTGCCAGCAACCAACTGCAGGGTACCACTGAAGCTTTCTTT. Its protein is CASNQLQGTTEAFF.